This entry lists 17 T cell receptor beta chains sequenced from one sample in a study of blood T cell repertoires in COVID-19. Using immunoSEQ multiplex PCR, the repertoire was profiled, and TCRdb retains in-frame clones only, with some absent. This sample yields more than 300,000 clones, of which approximately 90% are seen a single time; roughly 10% belongs to the top ten. Sequencing input: PBMCs or T cells enriched from blood (not recorded which). Every receptor here comes from a woman between 18 and 30 years old who had recovered from COVID-19.

The rearrangement links TRBV6-4 to TRBJ1-2, with 10 positions matching TRBD1. Germline lookup yields CDR1 MRHNA and CDR2 SNTAGT. The CDR3 sequence is 14 residues long. J gave up 7 bases and V 2 bases, and 4 bases lay outside the gene matches. CDR3 sequence: CASSDETGGSGYTF. CDR3 DNA: TGTGCCAGCAGTGACGAGACAGGGGGCTCTGGCTACACCTTC.

The genes are TRBV9 and TRBJ2-3; 12 bases line up with TRBD2. Unmatched junction bases numbered 8, after V lost 3 bases and J lost 0 bases. The germline CDR1 and CDR2 sequences are SGDLS and YYNGEE. The CDR3 has 18 residues. The CDR3 sequence is CASSDARLAGDSTDTQYF. For the CDR3, the DNA is TGTGCCAGCAGCGACGCCAGACTAGCGGGGGATAGCACAGATACGCAGTATTTT.

This chain uses TRBV7-8 with TRBJ2-1, with 13 nucleotides matching TRBD2. V lost 1 base, J lost 1 base, and 7 bases stayed unmatched. This CDR3 region has 19 residues. Per germline, CDR1 SGHVS and CDR2 FQNEAQ. The CDR3, as DNA: TGTGCCAGCAGCTTAGGTCTAGGACTAGCGGGAGTATCCTACAATGAGCAGTTCTTC. It specifies CASSLGLGLAGVSYNEQFF.

The chain employs TRBV7-9 and TRBJ1-3; 8 nucleotides line up with TRBD1. CDR3 length: 16 residues. The junction had 6 bases not matched to a gene; V was cut back by 5 bases and J by 0 bases. The V gene's germline CDR1 is SEHNR and CDR2 FQNEAQ (reference sequence). CDR3 loop: CASSLRTGSSGNTIYF. The CDR3 region has the DNA TGTGCCAGCAGCCTACGGACAGGGAGCTCTGGAAACACCATATATTTT.

The chain joins TRBV5-1 to TRBJ1-1, with D possibly being TRBD1 (5 bases). The germline CDR1 and CDR2 sequences are SGHRS and YFSETQ. This CDR3 has 13 residues. The V end lost 1 base, the J end lost 3 bases, and 7 bases lay between the germline ends. The CDR3 nucleotides are TGCGCCAGCAGCTTGTCGGGGGACACTGAAGCTTTCTTT. Translated, it gives CASSLSGDTEAFF.

The chain joins TRBV24-1 to TRBJ1-2; maybe TRBD1 (6 bases). V lost 1 base, J lost 8 bases, and 10 bases lay in between. There are 13 residues in the CDR3. CDR1 KGHDR and CDR2 SFDVKD come from the germline V gene. CDR3 sequence: CATSDLTGKGYTF. CDR3 coding DNA: TGTGCCACCAGTGATTTAACAGGGAAAGGCTACACCTTC.

The chain employs TRBV4-1 and TRBJ1-2, with 7 bases fitting TRBD1. CDR3 size: 15 residues. V shed 2 bases and J 8 bases; nucleotides not matched to a gene: 11. Germline V CDR1 and CDR2: MGHRA, YSYEKL. DNA of the CDR3: TGCGCCAGCAGCCAATTCAGGGGGACCTTGGGAGGCTACACCTTC. Protein product: CASSQFRGTLGGYTF.

The chain combines TRBV6-5 with TRBJ2-7; D perhaps matches TRBD2 (6 bases). With 0 bases removed from V and 1 base from J, the gap between germline ends came to 10 bases. The length of the CDR3 is 15 residues. Per germline, CDR1 MNHEY and CDR2 SVGAGI. The CDR3 loop reads CASSYSGGRSYEQYF. The DNA of the CDR3 is TGTGCCAGCAGTTACTCCGGGGGTAGGTCCTACGAGCAGTACTTC.

The chain uses TRBV5-1 and TRBJ1-1; D is unresolved. The CDR3 totals 12 residues. The V end lost 5 bases, the J end lost 11 bases, and 16 bases lay between the germline ends. Germline CDR1 is SGHRS and CDR2 is YFSETQ. CDR3: CASSSISTGAFF. DNA of the CDR3: TGCGCCAGCAGTTCCATCTCGACGGGGGCTTTCTTT.

There are a few counts of this clone. This CDR3 is CASSHRGSGANVLTF. The DNA for the CDR3 is TGTGCCAGCAGCCACCGAGGTTCTGGGGCCAACGTCCTGACTTTC. The V call is TRBV9, the J call TRBJ2-6, with D hard to call. V was shortened by 4 bases and J by 1 base, with 9 bases between the two germline ends. Germline V gives CDR1 SGDLS, CDR2 YYNGEE. This CDR3 is built from 15 residues.

This chain links TRBV25-1 with TRBJ2-3; 7 nucleotides agree with TRBD1. Germline V gene data show CDR1 as MGHDK and CDR2 as SYGVNS. V lost 2 bases and J lost 2; bases outside the gene matches: 4. The CDR3 contains 15 residues. CDR3 protein: CASSELGTATDTQYF. Written as DNA, the CDR3 is TGTGCCAGCAGTGAACTCGGGACAGCCACAGATACGCAGTATTTT.

The chain is built from TRBV27 and TRBJ2-7; tentative D call: TRBD2 (6 bases). V lost 4 bases and J 4 bases, leaving 11 bases between the germline ends. Germline loops: CDR1 MNHEY, CDR2 SMNVEV (reference sequence). The CDR3 has 13 residues. The CDR3 region has the DNA TGTGCCAGCAGTTGGGGGGTGGCGTACGAGCAGTACTTC. The encoded protein is CASSWGVAYEQYF.

V and J are TRBV6-5 and TRBJ1-5; unclear D gene. The V end was cut by 8 bases, the J end by 6 bases, with 14 bases between. In germline, CDR1 is MNHEY, CDR2 SVGAGI. The CDR3 spans 13 residues. The CDR3 DNA reads as TGTGCCAGCGCCCCGAAACGGTCTCAGCCCCAGCATTTT. Its protein product is CASAPKRSQPQHF.

This chain uses TRBV3-1 (or the pseudogene TRBV3-2) with TRBJ2-1; 8 nucleotides match TRBD2. Germline lookup yields CDR1 LGHDT and CDR2 YNNKEL (reference sequence). V lost 1 base, J lost 0 bases, and 11 bases stayed unmatched. The length of the CDR3 is 19 residues. CDR3 nucleotides: TGTGCCAGCAGCCAAGTAGGCGGGGCGGGGGGTAGCTCCTACAATGAGCAGTTCTTC. Translating it yields CASSQVGGAGGSSYNEQFF.

The V and J genes are TRBV18 and TRBJ1-3, with a tentative D call TRBD1 (5 bases). Germline V lookup: CDR1 KGHSH, CDR2 LQKENI. Deletions cut 4 bases from V and 2 bases from J, with 18 bases between. The CDR3 runs 17 residues. The DNA for the CDR3 is TGTGCCAGCTCACGCCCCGACAGTCCCCCCACTGGAAACACCATATATTTT. As protein: CASSRPDSPPTGNTIYF. Together with reference TRBV18 and TRBJ1-3, the CDR3 gives the full variable domain: NAGVMQNPRHLVRRRGQEARLRCSPMKGHSHVYWYRQLPEEGLKFMVYLQKENIIDESGMPKERFSAEFPKEGPSILRIQQVVRGDSAAYFCASSRPDSPPTGNTIYFGEGSWLTVV.

With respect to this clone: This sample also contains other DNA sequences that code for the same CDR3. J is TRBJ1-2 and V is TRBV27; 7 nucleotides agree with TRBD1. Germline lookup yields CDR1 MNHEY and CDR2 SMNVEV (reference sequence). J gave up 4 bases and V 2 bases, and 10 bases lay outside the gene matches. This CDR3 comprises 16 residues. The CDR3 loop reads CASSLSPPGQPYGYTF. The DNA for the CDR3 is TGTGCCAGCAGTTTAAGCCCACCGGGACAGCCCTATGGCTACACCTTC.

The chain links TRBV2 to TRBJ1-1; TRBD1 matches at 7 bases. Trimming cost V 5 bases and J 4 bases; bases outside gene matches: 7. Germline loops: CDR1 SNHLY, CDR2 FYNNEI. The CDR3 has 14 amino acids. Here the CDR3 DNA reads TGTGCCAGCAGTCCCGACAGGGTGGCCACTGAAGCTTTCTTT. This translates into CASSPDRVATEAFF.